The 2 T cell receptor beta chains listed next were all sequenced from one sample in a study of blood T cell repertoires in COVID-19. Sequencing used immunoSEQ multiplex PCR; TCRdb keeps in-frame clones, though not all of them. The repertoire has fewer than 200,000 clones, about 90% of them found once; the top ten carry less than 1.5%. Sequencing was done on a sample of PBMCs or T cells enriched from blood (not recorded which). These receptors came from a human donor with acute COVID-19. The donor label of this sample is uncertain.

The V call is TRBV6-1, the J call TRBJ1-6; maybe TRBD1 (5 bases). The CDR3 extends over 16 amino acids. The V gene's germline CDR1 is MNHNS and CDR2 SASEGT. V was trimmed by 1 base and J by 4 bases, leaving 11 bases between them. The DNA for the CDR3 is TGTGCCAGCAGTGAAGAAGGCAGGGCTTATAATTCACCCCTCCACTTT. It specifies CASSEEGRAYNSPLHF.

The chain carries TRBV29-1 and TRBJ2-7; TRBD2 is a possible D gene (6 bases). Trimming took off 3 bases at V and 2 bases at J, with 11 bases between the two ends. The germline gives CDR1 SQVTM, CDR2 ANQGSEA. The CDR3 has 13 residues. The CDR3: CSVEEGQPYEQYF. In DNA, the CDR3 is TGCAGCGTTGAGGAGGGCCAACCCTACGAGCAGTACTTC.